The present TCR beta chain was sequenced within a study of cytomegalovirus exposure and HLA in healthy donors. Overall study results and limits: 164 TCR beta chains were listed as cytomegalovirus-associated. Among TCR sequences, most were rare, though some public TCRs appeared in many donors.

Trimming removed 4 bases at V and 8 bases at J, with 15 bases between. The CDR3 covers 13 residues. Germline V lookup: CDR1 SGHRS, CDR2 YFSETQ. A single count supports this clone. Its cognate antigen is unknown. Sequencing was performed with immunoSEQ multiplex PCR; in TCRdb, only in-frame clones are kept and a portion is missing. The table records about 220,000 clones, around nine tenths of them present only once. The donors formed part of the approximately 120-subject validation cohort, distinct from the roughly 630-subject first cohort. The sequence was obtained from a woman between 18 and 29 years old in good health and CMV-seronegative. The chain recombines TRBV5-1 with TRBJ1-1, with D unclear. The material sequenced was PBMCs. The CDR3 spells CASSLSAGKEAFF. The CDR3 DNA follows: TGCGCCAGCAGCCTTTCTGCGGGGAAAGAAGCTTTCTTT.